Reported below is one TCR beta chain. Its antigen is currently unknown. These data are taken from a study of T-cell memory formation after mild COVID-19. Study-wide results and caveats: Those CD4+ clones that contracted were mainly in CM and EM (CD8+ ones in EMRA).

5'RACE primed from the constant segment yielded TCR alpha and TCR beta cDNA libraries bearing sample barcodes and UMIs. Each CDR3 protein gets one entry after TCRdb re-called the 5' RACE reads with MiXCR. The sample includes roughly 150,000 distinct CDR3 sequences, more than 14% of them seen just once. Trimming removed 5 bases from V and 0 bases from J, with 13 bases in between. This CDR3 comprises 15 residues. CDR1 is MNHEY, CDR2 SMNVEV, per germline (reference sequence). Sequencing was carried out using PBMCs or a T cell subset sorted from them (not recorded which). The chain recombines TRBV27 with TRBJ1-1, with a weak D call TRBD1 (6 bases). The receptor's source is an adult woman who had mild COVID-19 (a few samples of this study predate the infection). Cell type and time point are not known. CDR3 sequence (DNA): TGTGCCAGCAGTCCCCGGGACACCCTGAACACTGAAGCTTTCTTT. Encoded protein: CASSPRDTLNTEAFF.